The present T cell receptor (beta chain) was sequenced within a study of T cell responses to AZD1222 COVID-19 vaccine. Regarding this clone: Its antigen is unknown.

The study, taken as a whole, reports: Sampling that yielded the repertoires occurred only after the peak T cell response. At 160-218 and 743-854, vaccine-associated CD4 TCRs were dominant, and they spanned spike. Females outnumbered males among donors, who were mostly white British; clonal diversity was possibly underestimated.

The V end lost 5 bases, the J end lost 4 bases, and 14 bases lay between the germline ends. CDR3 length equals 14 residues. Germline V CDR1 and CDR2: SGHTA, FQGTGA. This table comes from immunoSEQ multiplex PCR, and its TCRdb copy is limited to in-frame clones, with some not included. The repertoire consists of some 81,000 clones, with about nine tenths occurring once and the leading ten covering roughly 12%. The sequence was collected from an adult who received the AZD1222 COVID-19 vaccine. The sequenced sample was peripheral blood, obtained 28 days after the second AZD1222 dose. The chain recombines TRBV7-3 with TRBJ1-1; tentatively, D is TRBD1 (5 bases). DNA for the CDR3: TGTGCCAGCAGCCCAAGCGCGGGGGGCACTGAAGCTTTCTTT. The encoded protein is CASSPSAGGTEAFF. Full variable domain (remainder filled in from reference TRBV7-3 and TRBJ1-1): GAGVSQTPSNKVTEKGKYVELRCDPISGHTALYWYRQSLGQGPEFLIYFQGTGAADDSGLPNDRFFAVRPEGSVSTLKIQRTERGDSAVYLCASSPSAGGTEAFFGQGTRLTVV.